Below, 24 T cell receptor beta chains from the same sample are listed, as sequenced in a study of control samples from healthy donors and cancer patients. Clones were sequenced by immunoSEQ multiplex PCR, and TCRdb holds only the in-frame ones, with some missing. Among 60,000 to 75,000 clones listed, 87% were seen once. The sequencing input was PBMCs. These receptors all come from a woman aged 45-65 years with head and neck cancer.

The chain combines TRBV7-8 with TRBJ1-5; 7 positions match TRBD1. V gave up 1 base and J gave up 4 bases; unmatched junction bases: 10. The CDR3 extends over 17 amino acids. Germline lookup yields CDR1 SGHVS and CDR2 FQNEAQ. The DNA of the CDR3 is TGTGCCAGCAGCTTAGTGTCTTCGCGGACAGGTAATCAGCCCCAGCATTTT. This gives the protein CASSLVSSRTGNQPQHF.

V usage is TRBV6-5 and J usage is TRBJ2-2; TRBD1 is a possible D gene (6 bases). Deletions cut 2 bases from V and 6 bases from J, with 16 bases between. From germline, CDR1 is MNHEY and CDR2 SVGAGI. The CDR3 is made up of 16 amino acids. CDR3 DNA: TGTGCCAGCAGTTACCCCTGGGGGCGCTTCGCCGGGGAGCTGTTTTTT. Translated, it gives CASSYPWGRFAGELFF.

This chain uses TRBV5-6 with TRBJ1-3; unclear D gene. Germline lookup yields CDR1 SGHDT and CDR2 YYEEEE. The CDR3 sequence is 19 residues long. Deletions cut 4 bases from V and 0 bases from J, with 23 bases between. The CDR3 DNA reads as TGTGCCAGCAGCGATTGGCGGTCCTACTCCTCTTTCTCTGGAAACACCATATATTTT. Translated: CASSDWRSYSSFSGNTIYF.

The V call is TRBV5-1, the J call TRBJ2-2; no definite D call. With 0 bases removed from V and 5 bases from J, the gap between germline ends came to 11 bases. Looked up from germline, CDR1 is SGHRS and CDR2 is YFSETQ. The CDR3 runs 15 residues. This CDR3 is CASSLEGLETGELFF. The CDR3 DNA sequence: TGCGCCAGCAGCTTGGAAGGGTTGGAGACCGGGGAGCTGTTTTTT.

The rearrangement links TRBV7-2 to TRBJ1-1; D is perhaps TRBD1 (5 bases). V was trimmed by 1 base and J by 7 bases, leaving 13 bases between them. The CDR3 contains 14 residues. CDR1 and CDR2 from the germline V gene are SGHTA and FQGNSA. CDR3 coding DNA: TGTGCCAGCAGCTTAGTGAAGGGGTGGGGTGAAGCTTTCTTT. It encodes CASSLVKGWGEAFF.

The DNA of the CDR3 is TGTGCCAGCAGGTCGGACAGGGGTATGGGGAGCTCCTACGAGCAGTACTTC. Translation: CASRSDRGMGSSYEQYF. This sequence joins TRBV28 and TRBJ2-7, with 9 nucleotides matching TRBD1. The V and J ends lost 6 bases and 0 bases, in that order; junction bases with no gene match: 12. Germline V gives CDR1 MDHEN, CDR2 SYDVKM. This CDR3 region has 17 residues.

J is TRBJ2-1 and V is TRBV6-6; 8 nucleotides line up with TRBD1. Germline V gene lookup returns CDR1 MNHNY and CDR2 SVGAGI (reference sequence). The CDR3 has 14 residues. V lost 0 bases, J lost 7 bases, and 2 bases stayed unmatched. CDR3 loop: CASSYSGTGNEQFF. In nucleotides, the CDR3 is TGTGCCAGCAGTTACTCGGGGACAGGTAATGAGCAGTTCTTC.

This chain links TRBV7-9 with TRBJ2-2; D is ambiguous. Trimming took 5 bases from V and 7 from J, leaving 17 bases between them. Germline values: CDR1 SEHNR, CDR2 FQNEAQ (reference sequence). CDR3 length: 15 amino acids. The DNA of the CDR3 is TGTGCCAGCAGCAGCACGAAGGCGTGGGTCGGGGAGCTGTTTTTT. Translating it yields CASSSTKAWVGELFF. The full variable domain, with the rest looked up from reference TRBV7-9 and TRBJ2-2, is DTGVSQNPRHKITKRGQNVTFRCDPISEHNRLYWYRQTLGQGPEFLTYFQNEAQLEKSRLLSDRFSAERPKGSFSTLEIQRTEQGDSAMYLCASSSTKAWVGELFFGEGSRLTVL.

The chain uses TRBV5-1 and TRBJ2-3, with a possible D match to TRBD2 (5 bases). The CDR3 runs 15 residues. CDR1 SGHRS and CDR2 YFSETQ come from the germline V gene. Trimming pared 0 bases from V and 2 bases from J, leaving 10 bases between. CDR3 region: CASSLGLPPTDTQYF. CDR3 bases: TGCGCCAGCAGCTTGGGACTACCTCCCACAGATACGCAGTATTTT. Using reference TRBV5-1 and TRBJ2-3 for the parts outside the CDR3, the full variable domain is KAGVTQTPRYLIKTRGQQVTLSCSPISGHRSVSWYQQTPGQGLQFLFEYFSETQRNKGNFPGRFSGRQFSNSRSEMNVSTLELGDSALYLCASSLGLPPTDTQYFGPGTRLTVL.

This clone was found once. The chain uses TRBV7-9 and TRBJ1-2, with 10 bases aligning to TRBD1. The V gene's germline CDR1 is SEHNR and CDR2 FQNEAQ (reference sequence). With 5 bases clipped from V and 8 bases from J, the junction kept 14 bases outside the gene matches. This CDR3 is built from 16 residues. CDR3 sequence reads: CASSPAPGTGVVGYTF. In nucleotides, the CDR3 is TGTGCCAGCAGCCCCGCCCCCGGGACAGGGGTTGTCGGCTACACCTTC.

Notes on this clone: It is unclear where the CDR3 begins or ends on the DNA, so no DNA is shown, and the CDR3 is as TCRdb lists it. This chain uses TRBV5-5 with TRBJ2-7. 13 amino acids form the CDR3, both terminal residues included. The V gene's germline CDR1 is SGHKS and CDR2 YYEKEE (reference sequence). CDR3 sequence reads: CASSFGGGTPSSF.

V is TRBV6-1 and J is TRBJ1-1; D may be TRBD1 (6 bases). Germline lookup yields CDR1 MNHNS and CDR2 SASEGT. Between the trimmed V and J ends, which lost 3 bases and 1 base, there was a span of 9 bases. There are 14 residues in the CDR3. CDR3 protein: CASSEAGENTEAFF. As DNA, the CDR3 is TGTGCCAGCAGTGAGGCAGGGGAGAACACTGAAGCTTTCTTT.

The chain employs TRBV30 and TRBJ1-1, with TRBD1 identical over 7 bases. V lost 5 bases to trimming and J lost 0 bases; unmatched junction nucleotides: 3. CDR3 length: 13 amino acids. Germline CDR1 GTSNPN, CDR2 SVGIG (reference sequence). CDR3 nucleotide sequence: TGTGCCTGGCAGGACAGGCTGAACACTGAAGCTTTCTTT. Protein sequence: CAWQDRLNTEAFF.

This clone was seen a single time. The V call is TRBV27, the J call TRBJ2-2; TRBD2 agrees at 7 bases. This CDR3 comprises 19 residues. Germline CDR1 MNHEY, CDR2 SMNVEV (reference sequence). The V segment lost 0 bases and the J segment 3 bases; nucleotides outside the gene matches: 13. The CDR3 sequence: CASSLSAAGSPVYTGELFF. The CDR3 DNA follows: TGTGCCAGCAGTTTATCCGCAGCGGGATCACCCGTTTACACCGGGGAGCTGTTTTTT.

V and J are TRBV25-1 and TRBJ1-2; a weak D match, TRBD1 (5 bases). Trimming removed 6 bases from V and 1 base from J, with 21 bases in between. The germline gives CDR1 MGHDK, CDR2 SYGVNS. CDR3 size: 17 residues. The CDR3: CASSAFGADVFNYGYTF. CDR3 nucleotides: TGTGCCAGCAGCGCATTTGGGGCGGATGTTTTTAACTATGGCTACACCTTC.

The DNA of the CDR3 is TGTGCCAGCTCACCACCGACCGAATCCTATGGCTACACCTTC. Protein sequence: CASSPPTESYGYTF. The chain links TRBV18 to TRBJ1-2; no definite D call. The germline V gene encodes CDR1 KGHSH and CDR2 LQKENI. The CDR3 runs 14 residues. V lost 0 bases and J 4 bases, leaving 9 bases between the germline ends.

This chain links TRBV5-5 with TRBJ2-2; 8 bases match TRBD1. Germline CDR1 SGHKS, CDR2 YYEKEE (reference sequence). This CDR3 comprises 16 residues. V lost 2 bases, J lost 5 bases, and 8 bases stayed unmatched. This CDR3 is CASSFQGRGRTGELFF. As DNA, the CDR3 is TGTGCCAGCAGCTTTCAGGGCAGGGGGCGGACCGGGGAGCTGTTTTTT.

The chain uses TRBV5-1 and TRBJ2-2, with 9 bases matching TRBD1. The CDR3 has 16 amino acids. The germline V gene encodes CDR1 SGHRS and CDR2 YFSETQ. Trimming took 4 bases from V and 6 from J; bases not matched to a gene: 10. The CDR3 is CASSLVGTGLAGELFF. CDR3 sequence (DNA): TGCGCCAGCAGCCTTGTTGGGACAGGGTTGGCCGGGGAGCTGTTTTTT.

DNA for the CDR3: TGTGCCAGCAGCCCCCGAGGTGCGGGGAAGGAACTGTTTTTT. It codes for CASSPRGAGKELFF. The rearrangement uses TRBV7-2 and TRBJ1-4; D unresolved. The germline V gene has CDR1 SGHTA and CDR2 FQGNSA. Trimming took 5 bases from V and 12 from J, leaving 19 bases between them. CDR3 size: 14 residues. Full variable domain (missing parts from reference TRBV7-2 and TRBJ1-4): GAGVSQSPSNKVTEKGKDVELRCDPISGHTALYWYRQSLGQGLEFLIYFQGNSAPDKSGLPSDRFSAERTGGSVSTLTIQRTQQEDSAVYLCASSPRGAGKELFFGSGTQLSVL.

This sequence joins TRBV2 and TRBJ1-5, with 7 bases fitting TRBD1. The CDR3 extends over 16 amino acids. Trimming at V came to 3 bases and at J to 5 bases, leaving 10 bases not matched to a gene. CDR1 is SNHLY, CDR2 FYNNEI, per germline. Here the CDR3 reads CASSDTKWDRDQPQHF. As DNA, the CDR3 is TGTGCCAGCAGTGATACGAAGTGGGACAGAGATCAGCCCCAGCATTTT.

The rearrangement uses TRBV11-2 and TRBJ2-2; D is tentatively TRBD1 or TRBD2 (6 bases each). V was shortened by 4 bases and J by 2 bases, with 20 bases between the two germline ends. CDR1 is SGHAT and CDR2 is FQNNGV in the germline V gene. The CDR3 has 18 residues. The CDR3 protein is CASSSYGGPRLNTGELFF. The CDR3 DNA is TGTGCCAGCAGCTCCTACGGGGGCCCACGCCTCAACACCGGGGAGCTGTTTTTT.

J is TRBJ2-3 and V is TRBV5-4; TRBD2 agrees at 10 bases. With V trimmed by 10 bases and J by 0 bases, 5 bases remained unmatched. CDR1 and CDR2 (germline): SGHNT, YYREEE (reference sequence). The CDR3 covers 14 residues. The CDR3 region has the DNA TGTGCCGGTAGCGGGGGGTCGAGCACAGATACGCAGTATTTT. It translates to CAGSGGSSTDTQYF.

The chain joins TRBV18 to TRBJ2-3; D is perhaps TRBD1 (5 bases). This CDR3 is 18 amino acids long. V was pared by 3 bases and J by 5 bases, with 24 bases between. Germline V gene sequence: CDR1 KGHSH, CDR2 LQKENI. Here the CDR3 reads CASSPIRPTGQTGDTQYF. The DNA for the CDR3 is TGTGCCAGCTCACCCATACGCCCCACAGGTCAAACGGGAGATACGCAGTATTTT.

This rearrangement joins TRBV19 to TRBJ1-2; D remains unclear. V lost 1 base and J 6 bases, leaving 9 bases between the germline ends. The germline CDR1 and CDR2 sequences are LNHDA and SQIVND (reference sequence). The CDR3 consists of 13 residues. Written as DNA, the CDR3 is TGTGCCAGTAGTATAGCTCAGGAAGATGGCTACACCTTC. It yields the protein CASSIAQEDGYTF.